The 4 T cell receptor beta chains listed next were all sequenced from one sample in a study of T-cell reconstitution after alpha-beta-depleted transplantation in children (dated by TCRdb to about 2016). Libraries were constructed by PCR. Sequencer: Illumina HiSeq 2500. Molecular barcoding was employed in the preparation of TCR libraries, with unique molecular identifiers being used to normalize TCRbeta repertoire quantification. TCRdb reanalyzed the raw reads on its own, using fastp at Q25 for trimming and MiXCR for clone calling, and kept in-frame beta chains. Identical CDR3 protein sequences are pooled into one entry, listed with their most common genes and DNA. The sample table contains hundreds of thousands of distinct CDR3 sequences; only one count was recorded for about an eighth of them. Of the sample, over 2% is held by the ten largest clones. The treatment or condition label for this specimen denotes: allogeneic hematopoietic cell transplantation with graft depleted of TCRalphabeta T cells and CD19 B cells.

The specimen comprised PBMCs, mostly from graft donor cells, sampled 360 days after TCRalphabeta/CD19-depleted stem cell transplant. The receptors come from a male patient younger than 18 who had a stem cell transplant for acute myeloid leukemia, so the T cells may come from the graft donor.

In its sample, this clonotype was seen many times. This chain joins TRBV14 and TRBJ2-1; TRBD2 matches 15 bases. Germline CDR1 reads SGHDN; CDR2 reads FVKESK. This CDR3 has 16 amino acids. With 3 bases clipped from V and 9 bases from J, the junction kept 6 bases outside the gene matches. The CDR3 DNA reads as TGTGCCAGCAGCCATCCACGGACTAGCGGGAGGGGTGAGCAGTTCTTC. It is translated as CASSHPRTSGRGEQFF.

The rearrangement links TRBV12-3 or TRBV12-4 to TRBJ2-1; maybe TRBD2 (5 bases). V lost 0 bases, J lost 2 bases, and 17 bases lay in between. The CDR3 runs to 18 residues. The CDR3 DNA sequence: TGTGCCAGCAGTTTAGCCCTGAGTAGCGTACCCACCTACAATGAGCAGTTCTTC. This encodes CASSLALSSVPTYNEQFF.

This clonotype was seen repeatedly, ten times or more. The chain has TRBV20-1 and TRBJ1-5, with a tentative D call TRBD1 (5 bases). This CDR3 region has 15 residues. Trimming took 0 bases from V and 9 from J, leaving 18 bases between them. The germline V gene encodes CDR1 DFQATT and CDR2 SNEGSKA (reference sequence). Here the CDR3 reads CSARDLMGPQGPQHF. CDR3 nucleotides: TGCAGTGCTAGAGATCTAATGGGGCCTCAGGGGCCCCAGCATTTT.

There are a few counts of this clonotype. This sequence joins TRBV20-1 and TRBJ2-1; D tentatively reads TRBD1 or TRBD2 (5 bases each). Trimming took 7 bases from V and 4 from J, leaving 26 bases between them. Germline V CDR1 and CDR2: DFQATT, SNEGSKA (reference sequence). The CDR3 consists of 17 residues. This CDR3 reads CSGERGAPLRIYNEQFF. The CDR3 DNA reads TGCAGTGGGGAAAGGGGAGCGCCCCTCCGCATTTACAATGAGCAGTTCTTC.